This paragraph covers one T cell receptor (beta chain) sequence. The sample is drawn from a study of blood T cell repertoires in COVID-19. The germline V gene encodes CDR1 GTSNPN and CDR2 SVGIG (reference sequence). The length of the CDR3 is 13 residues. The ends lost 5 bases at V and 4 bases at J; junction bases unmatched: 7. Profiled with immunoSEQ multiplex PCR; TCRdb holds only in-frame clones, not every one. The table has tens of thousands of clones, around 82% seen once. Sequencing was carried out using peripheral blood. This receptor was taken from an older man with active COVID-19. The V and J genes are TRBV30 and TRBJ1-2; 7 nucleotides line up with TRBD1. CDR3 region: CAWVSTGVYGYTF. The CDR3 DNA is TGTGCCTGGGTATCTACAGGGGTCTATGGCTACACCTTC.